The following is a T cell receptor beta chain sequence with its context. This clonotype came up a few times. Its antigen is currently not known. No quality values exist for individual bases; no much larger clone is one base distant. A patient counted as having stable Graves' hyperthyroidism if no progression to ophthalmopathy occurred over 18 months of follow-up. Hyperthyroidism patients were aged 18 to 65 years and newly diagnosed, with disease duration of less than 2 months. Any patient with an uncontrolled infection, another autoimmune disease, pregnancy or lactation was excluded. Diagnoses relied on clinical symptoms, serum thyroxine and TRAb, thyroid ultrasound and orbital computed tomography. PBMCs were separated from roughly 10 ml of fresh peripheral blood using Ficoll-Paque density gradient centrifugation. Total RNA was extracted with Trizol reagent, and quality was checked on an Agilent 2100 Bioanalyzer.

Amplification of TCR beta CDR3 regions was carried out from RNA transcripts. The first round of RT-PCR for the TCR CDR3 was performed with the HTBI primer set and the Qiagen OneStep RT-PCR kit. The libraries were constructed in a second round of multiplex PCR and then size-selected and purified. The libraries were sequenced on an Illumina HiSeq2000 using paired-end 100 bp reads. Turning to the authors' computational methods: SOAPnuke was used to process the raw data, throwing out any read that contained adapters or uncalled bases, had a mean Phred below 15, or lacked an exact constant-primer or identifier match. High-quality paired reads were merged with COPE v1.2.5, and unique nucleotide sequences were defined as clonotypes. Clonotypes were aligned to IMGT TRBV, TRBD and TRBJ reference segments using MiTCR v1.1. The analysis was restricted to V-J combinations with a frequency above 0.0001, which together covered 99% to 99.2% of the repertoires. A TCS score was defined as the ratio of F50 (clonal expansion) to E x V (chaos), with BLOSUM62-based TCRdist applied between CDR3 peptides within each V-J. Welch's t-statistics and random forest reduced 450 to 600 V-J features to under 15, which were used in a naive Bayes classifier (R e1071). TCRdb reanalyzed the raw reads on its own, using fastp at Q25 for trimming and MiXCR for clone calling, and kept in-frame beta chains. Under each unique CDR3 protein, matching rows form one entry showing the most common genes and DNA. TCRdb, not the authors, supplied the V and J calls. This sample gives approximately 630,000 distinct CDR3 sequences in total; 15% to 20% of them show up just once. The ten largest account for approximately 3.9% of the sample.

The entry originates in a study of T cells in Graves' hyperthyroidism and ophthalmopathy (dated by TCRdb to between 2017 and 2020). Regarding the research as a whole: Peripheral blood was sampled at the time of initial diagnosis, prior to any treatment. The roughly 94 discovery patients were randomly divided into training and test sets at a 7:3 ratio. In six Graves' hyperthyroidism patients, the study also compared T-cell repertoires from thyroid tissue with T-cell repertoires from blood. Prospective prediction of ophthalmopathy was tested in an independent validation cohort consisting of fewer than 20 hyperthyroidism patients and about 17 patients who later progressed to ophthalmopathy. After blood sampling, hyperthyroidism patients were treated with methimazole at a starting dose of 30 mg daily, and ophthalmopathy patients were treated with high-dose intravenous methylprednisolone. A discovery cohort of approximately 97 patients, 43 with Graves' ophthalmopathy and 57 with stable Graves' hyperthyroidism, was used to find distinguishing TCR V-J signatures. According to the paper, TCR Vbeta CDR3 sequencing was carried out on more than 120 peripheral blood samples, which came from approximately 43 ophthalmopathy, 80 or so hyperthyroidism and roughly 17 progressor patients.

The germline V gene (reference sequence) supplies CDR1 DFQATT and CDR2 SNEGSKA. Including the terminal cysteine and phenylalanine, the CDR3 comprises 16 residues. Only CDR3 DNA is held: 48 bases, read in frame from base 1. V lost 0 bases and J lost 0 bases; the stretch between them is 12 bases long. Overall study outcomes, separate from this receptor: In validation, the model predicted progression to ophthalmopathy a median of about 6.8 months before onset, with about 71% sensitivity and about 75% specificity. Most expanded thyroid clonotypes (frequency above 0.001) were also detected in blood, a finding suggesting that blood repertoires may reflect thyroid immune responses. Sample size was not statistically predetermined, and blinding of investigators to group allocation was not performed. A 13 V-J signature model separated ophthalmopathy from stable hyperthyroidism, with 87.88% sensitivity and 81.08% specificity in cross-validation and 80%/75% in testing.

The TCR originated in a young woman with Graves' hyperthyroidism. The chain couples TRBV20-1 to TRBJ2-1, with TRBD1 tentatively as D gene (5 bases match). The source material was blood. The DNA is as follows: TGCAGTGCTAGAGATCAGACAGAAATCTCCTACAATGAGCAGTTCTTC. Its protein reads: CSARDQTEISYNEQFF.